These 13 T cell receptor beta chains were all obtained from the same sample, sequenced in a study of T cells in Graves' hyperthyroidism and ophthalmopathy. Amplification of TCR beta CDR3 regions was performed using RNA transcripts as template. The primer set for the first-round RT-PCR of the TCR CDR3 was HTBI. TCRdb fed the multiplex PCR reads into MiXCR, producing one record per CDR3 protein. This table has a few hundred thousand distinct CDR3 sequences, about 43% appearing once. The specimen sequenced was peripheral blood or thyroid tissue (not recorded which). All receptors derive from a woman between 18 and 30 years old with Graves' hyperthyroidism.

The chain combines TRBV29-1 with TRBJ2-7; 7 bases align to TRBD1. The length of the CDR3 is 14 residues. V shed 8 bases, J shed 4 bases, and the junction held 14 bases outside the gene matches. Germline V CDR1 and CDR2: SQVTM, ANQGSEA. The CDR3 spells CSPGQAPGFYEQYF. The CDR3 coding sequence is TGCAGCCCCGGACAGGCCCCGGGATTTTACGAGCAGTACTTC.

This clonotype appeared a few times. V and J are TRBV12-3 or TRBV12-4 and TRBJ2-2; D is uncertain. Trimming took off 7 bases at V and 7 bases at J, with 22 bases between the two ends. CDR3 length: 16 residues. The CDR3 sequence is CASNPLGPRPDGELFF. The CDR3 DNA is TGTGCCAGCAACCCCCTAGGGCCACGTCCCGACGGGGAGCTGTTTTTT.

V usage is TRBV7-2 and J usage is TRBJ1-2, with TRBD1 matching over 7 bases. Germline trimming cut 5 bases from V and 4 bases from J; bases unmatched to any gene: 13. The CDR3 is 16 residues long. Germline CDR1 and CDR2: SGHTA and FQGNSA. The CDR3 spells CASSDTGARTLYGYTF. DNA of the CDR3: TGTGCCAGCAGCGATACAGGGGCCCGAACTCTCTATGGCTACACCTTC.

The chain has TRBV13 and TRBJ2-5; D tentatively reads TRBD1 or TRBD2 (5 bases each). Germline lookup yields CDR1 PRHDT and CDR2 FYEKMQ (reference sequence). The length of the CDR3 is 14 residues. V was trimmed by 5 bases and J by 2 bases, leaving 12 bases between them. The CDR3 sequence is CASSHRGGQETQYF. The CDR3, as DNA: TGTGCCAGCAGCCACCGGGGCGGACAAGAGACCCAGTACTTC.

The chain combines TRBV29-1 with TRBJ2-6; 12 nucleotides agree with TRBD1. Per germline, CDR1 SQVTM and CDR2 ANQGSEA. V was clipped by 7 bases and J by 4 bases; unmatched bases: 11. This CDR3 spans 17 amino acids. In DNA form, the CDR3 reads TGCAGCGAACTAACGGGACAGGGGGCGCGCGGGGCCAACGTCCTGACTTTC. It translates to CSELTGQGARGANVLTF.

This clonotype was counted many times. The CDR3 nucleotides are TGCGCCAGCAGTCCGGACGGCAGCTTGAACACTGAAGCTTTCTTT. It codes for CASSPDGSLNTEAFF. The V gene is TRBV5-1, the J gene TRBJ1-1; D gene unclear. The CDR3 length is 15 residues. Germline-derived CDR1 and CDR2 are SGHRS and YFSETQ. V was clipped by 5 bases and J by 0 bases, with 14 bases between them.

V is TRBV7-2 and J is TRBJ2-1; 14 nucleotides match TRBD2. CDR3 length equals 15 residues. The germline CDR1 and CDR2 sequences are SGHTA and FQGNSA. V gave up 4 bases and J gave up 8 bases; unmatched junction bases: 4. The CDR3 DNA is TGTGCCAGCAGCTCGGGACTAGCGGGAGAGCATGAGCAGTTCTTC. It is translated as CASSSGLAGEHEQFF.

V gene TRBV29-1 combines with J gene TRBJ2-7; D remains ambiguous. TRBJ2-1 matches the DNA end more closely, so the J call is doubtful. CDR3 length: 11 residues. Germline CDR1 is SQVTM and CDR2 is ANQGSEA. In DNA form, the CDR3 reads TGCAGCGCTCCCCGGGCCAATGAGCAGTTCTTC. Amino acid sequence: CSAPRANEQFF.

This clonotype was counted once. The chain joins TRBV2 to TRBJ2-2; 8 bases are a match to TRBD1. Germline lookup yields CDR1 SNHLY and CDR2 FYNNEI. The CDR3 has 18 amino acids. V lost 6 bases to trimming and J lost 0 bases; unmatched junction nucleotides: 12. CDR3 sequence reads: CASSDRGGVSTNTGELFF. The CDR3 region has the DNA TGTGCCAGCAGCGACAGGGGAGGAGTGAGCACGAACACCGGGGAGCTGTTTTTT.

This clonotype occurred many times. The rearrangement joins TRBV19 to TRBJ1-3, with D uncertain. This CDR3 is built from 15 residues. Deletions cut 1 base from V and 4 bases from J, with 11 bases between. Germline CDR1 reads LNHDA; CDR2 reads SQIVND (reference sequence). CDR3 bases: TGTGCCAGTAGTATAGCTGGAACGGCGGGAAACACCATATATTTT. As protein: CASSIAGTAGNTIYF.

The V and J genes are TRBV7-2 and TRBJ2-7; TRBD1 might be the D (5 bases). In germline, CDR1 is SGHTA, CDR2 FQGNSA. Trimming shortened V by 5 bases and J by 3 bases, and 17 bases separated the two germline ends. The CDR3 covers 15 residues. The CDR3, as DNA: TGTGCCAGCAGCCAGGACACGAACTATGGCTACGAGCAGTACTTC. It translates to CASSQDTNYGYEQYF.

V usage is TRBV29-1 and J usage is TRBJ1-5; 10 bases match TRBD1. Germline V gene sequence: CDR1 SQVTM, CDR2 ANQGSEA. The CDR3 is 13 residues long. V was pared by 7 bases and J by 5 bases, with 5 bases of the junction left unmatched. As DNA, the CDR3 is TGCAGCGAGGCGGGACAGGGGTATCAGCCCCAGCATTTT. This gives the protein CSEAGQGYQPQHF.

The gene calls are TRBV9 and TRBJ2-2; TRBD2 is a possible D gene (5 bases). Germline V gene lookup returns CDR1 SGDLS and CDR2 YYNGEE. V gave up 0 bases and J gave up 5 bases, with 8 bases separating them. The CDR3 has 14 residues. The chain's CDR3 is CASSVVASTGELFF. The CDR3 DNA reads TGTGCCAGCAGCGTAGTAGCGTCGACCGGGGAGCTGTTTTTT. Filled out from reference TRBV9 and TRBJ2-2, the complete variable domain reads DSGVTQTPKHLITATGQRVTLRCSPRSGDLSVYWYQQSLDQGLQFLIQYYNGEERAKGNILERFSAQQFPDLHSELNLSSLELGDSALYFCASSVVASTGELFFGEGSRLTVL.